The 17 T cell receptor beta chains listed next were all sequenced from one sample in a study of blood T cell repertoires in COVID-19. Clones were sequenced by immunoSEQ multiplex PCR, and TCRdb holds only the in-frame ones, with some missing. The sample lists approximately 260,000 clones, around 86% occurring once. Input material: peripheral blood. The source is an older woman with active or convalescent COVID-19.

The gene calls are TRBV6-4 and TRBJ2-3, with 12 bases identical to TRBD2. This CDR3 has 17 residues. The germline V gene has CDR1 MRHNA and CDR2 SNTAGT. V was pared by 2 bases and J by 5 bases, with 8 bases of the junction left unmatched. CDR3 nucleotide sequence: TGTGCCAGCAGTGACACGAGACTAGCGGGGGCGAGAGATACGCAGTATTTT. This sequence encodes CASSDTRLAGARDTQYF.

This clone appeared once. CDR3 region: CASSAAIYNEQFF. The DNA for the CDR3 is TGTGCCAGCAGCGCCGCTATTTACAATGAGCAGTTCTTC. The rearrangement links TRBV9 to TRBJ2-1; D uncertain. The V gene lost 3 bases and the J gene lost 4 bases, with 8 bases spanning the gap. CDR1 SGDLS and CDR2 YYNGEE come from the germline V gene. The CDR3 loop spans 13 amino acids.

The chain couples TRBV19 to TRBJ1-6, with D possibly matching TRBD1 (6 bases). This CDR3 is 18 amino acids long. Germline loops: CDR1 LNHDA, CDR2 SQIVND (reference sequence). Trimming removed 1 base at V and 7 bases at J, with 20 bases between. The chain's CDR3 is CASSIVKGHQVRNSPLHF. CDR3 nucleotides: TGTGCCAGTAGTATAGTAAAGGGACACCAGGTAAGAAATTCACCCCTCCACTTT. Combining the CDR3 with reference TRBV19 and TRBJ1-6 gives the whole variable domain DGGITQSPKYLFRKEGQNVTLSCEQNLNHDAMYWYRQDPGQGLRLIYYSQIVNDFQKGDIAEGYSVSREKKESFPLTVTSAQKNPTAFYLCASSIVKGHQVRNSPLHFGNGTRLTVT.

The chain combines TRBV6-6 with TRBJ1-5, with 7 bases lining up with TRBD1. Germline lookup yields CDR1 MNHNY and CDR2 SVGAGI (reference sequence). This CDR3 spans 15 amino acids. Germline trimming cut 5 bases from V and 2 bases from J; bases unmatched to any gene: 6. The CDR3 spells CASSPDRAGNQPQHF. CDR3 in DNA: TGTGCCAGCAGTCCCGACAGGGCTGGCAATCAGCCCCAGCATTTT.

The chain combines TRBV5-1 with TRBJ2-7, with a tentative D call TRBD1 (6 bases). The CDR3 loop spans 14 amino acids. The V end lost 4 bases, the J end lost 4 bases, and 15 bases lay between the germline ends. CDR1 is SGHRS and CDR2 is YFSETQ in the germline V gene. CDR3 in DNA: TGCGCCAGCAGCGGCGGTGGGGGCGGGTACGAGCAGTACTTC. Protein: CASSGGGGGYEQYF.

The rearrangement joins TRBV5-1 to TRBJ1-2; 8 bases map to TRBD1. V shed 3 bases and J 7 bases; nucleotides not matched to a gene: 11. The CDR3 is 15 residues long. The germline V gene encodes CDR1 SGHRS and CDR2 YFSETQ. The CDR3 DNA follows: TGCGCCAGCAGCTCGACCTCTCGACAGGGGTTTGGCTACACCTTC. Amino acids: CASSSTSRQGFGYTF.

The chain carries TRBV5-1 and TRBJ1-2, with 9 bases that match TRBD1. The CDR3 length is 16 residues. The V and J ends lost 4 bases and 3 bases, in that order; junction bases with no gene match: 10. Per the germline V gene, CDR1 is SGHRS and CDR2 is YFSETQ. The CDR3 nucleotides are TGCGCCAGCAGCCTTTTCACAGGGGGCGATTACTATGGCTACACCTTC. Residues: CASSLFTGGDYYGYTF.

The chain joins TRBV18 to TRBJ1-2; 8 bases are a match to TRBD1. This CDR3 region has 16 residues. V shed 3 bases, J shed 5 bases, and the junction held 11 bases outside the gene matches. CDR1 KGHSH and CDR2 LQKENI come from the germline V gene. As DNA, the CDR3 is TGTGCCAGCTCACCCCCGACAGGGGAATTTGGGTATGGCTACACCTTC. Protein: CASSPPTGEFGYGYTF.

This chain links TRBV5-1 with TRBJ1-2, with D unresolved. V was shortened by 4 bases and J by 2 bases, with 12 bases between the two germline ends. The CDR3 has 14 amino acids. Germline-derived CDR1 and CDR2 are SGHRS and YFSETQ. The CDR3 protein is CASSAGGGNYGYTF. CDR3 coding DNA: TGCGCCAGCAGCGCGGGCGGCGGCAACTATGGCTACACCTTC.

The rearrangement joins TRBV4-1 to TRBJ1-1; 8 bases map to TRBD1. The V and J ends lost 4 bases and 8 bases, in that order; junction bases with no gene match: 6. The V gene's germline CDR1 is MGHRA and CDR2 YSYEKL. The CDR3 totals 13 residues. Here the CDR3 reads CASSLGQDSEAFF. CDR3 coding DNA: TGCGCCAGCAGCCTGGGACAGGATAGCGAAGCTTTCTTT.

The rearrangement uses TRBV2 and TRBJ2-2; D may be TRBD2 (6 bases). Deletions cut 3 bases from V and 7 bases from J, with 12 bases between. This CDR3 has 14 amino acids. CDR1 and CDR2 from the germline V gene are SNHLY and FYNNEI. This CDR3 reads CASSDGGYGGELFF. The CDR3 region has the DNA TGTGCCAGCAGTGATGGAGGGTATGGCGGGGAGCTGTTTTTT.

In this sample, this clone turned up a few times. The chain is built from TRBV18 and TRBJ2-3; perhaps TRBD2 as D (5 bases). Germline-derived CDR1 and CDR2 are KGHSH and LQKENI. V was pared by 0 bases and J by 4 bases, with 5 bases between. CDR3 length equals 13 residues. CDR3 DNA: TGTGCCAGCTCACCACCGAGGGCAGATACGCAGTATTTT. Its translation: CASSPPRADTQYF.

The genes are TRBV6-4 and TRBJ2-3; possibly TRBD2 for D (6 bases). In germline, CDR1 is MRHNA, CDR2 SNTAGT. CDR3 size: 15 residues. The ends were cut back, 5 bases at V and 1 base at J, with 13 bases in the middle. CDR3 coding DNA: TGTGCCAGCAGTCCGGCCTCGGGGGGCACAGATACGCAGTATTTT. The encoded protein is CASSPASGGTDTQYF.

As regards this clone: Sequence at one end of the junction differs from germline and may be a read error. V is TRBV24-1 and J is TRBJ2-6; maybe TRBD2 (7 bases). Germline V CDR1 and CDR2: KGHDR, SFDVKD. The CDR3 is made up of 19 amino acids. This CDR3 reads CDTHGGGGHRYCGANVLTF. For the CDR3, the DNA is TGTGACACCCACGGGGGCGGGGGACACCGTTATTGTGGGGCCAACGTCCTGACTTTC.

The table lists this clone with a few counts. The rearrangement uses TRBV3-1 (or the pseudogene TRBV3-2) and TRBJ1-5; D is uncertain. This CDR3 region has 14 residues. With 3 bases removed from V and 6 bases from J, the gap between germline ends came to 12 bases. Germline V lookup: CDR1 LGHDT, CDR2 YNNKEL (reference sequence). In DNA, the CDR3 is TGTGCCAGCAGCCACGGCGGCAGAGGTCAGCCCCAGCATTTT. Its protein product is CASSHGGRGQPQHF.

The rearrangement uses TRBV3-1 (or the pseudogene TRBV3-2) and TRBJ1-1; no clear D. Germline values: CDR1 LGHDT, CDR2 YNNKEL (reference sequence). V lost 0 bases and J 5 bases, leaving 10 bases between the germline ends. The CDR3 length is 14 residues. The DNA for the CDR3 is TGTGCCAGCAGCCAAGACTCTCGAGGAACTGAAGCTTTCTTT. It translates to CASSQDSRGTEAFF.

The chain links TRBV19 to TRBJ1-1; the match to TRBD1 covers 7 bases. Germline V gene lookup returns CDR1 LNHDA and CDR2 SQIVND (reference sequence). The CDR3 sequence is 14 residues long. V trimming: 7 bases; J trimming: 4 bases; junction bases outside the gene matches: 9. The CDR3 DNA reads as TGTGCCAGTACTCAATCGGACAGGTCCACTGAAGCTTTCTTT. This translates into CASTQSDRSTEAFF.